This TCR beta chain was sequenced in a study of control samples from healthy donors and cancer patients. Germline V gene lookup returns CDR1 KGHDR and CDR2 SFDVKD. The CDR3 runs to 14 residues. V dropped 7 bases and J dropped 0 bases, with 9 bases sitting between them. Using immunoSEQ multiplex PCR, the repertoire was profiled, and TCRdb retains in-frame clones only, with some absent. This sample carries about 44,000 clones, around 87% of them seen once, and the ten largest clones take roughly 10%. The sequenced sample consisted of PBMCs. This TCR was sampled from a woman in her sixties with lung cancer. This rearrangement joins TRBV24-1 to TRBJ1-5; D gene uncertain. The CDR3 loop reads CATRDLSSNQPQHF. As DNA, the CDR3 is TGTGCCACCAGAGACCTATCTAGCAATCAGCCCCAGCATTTT.